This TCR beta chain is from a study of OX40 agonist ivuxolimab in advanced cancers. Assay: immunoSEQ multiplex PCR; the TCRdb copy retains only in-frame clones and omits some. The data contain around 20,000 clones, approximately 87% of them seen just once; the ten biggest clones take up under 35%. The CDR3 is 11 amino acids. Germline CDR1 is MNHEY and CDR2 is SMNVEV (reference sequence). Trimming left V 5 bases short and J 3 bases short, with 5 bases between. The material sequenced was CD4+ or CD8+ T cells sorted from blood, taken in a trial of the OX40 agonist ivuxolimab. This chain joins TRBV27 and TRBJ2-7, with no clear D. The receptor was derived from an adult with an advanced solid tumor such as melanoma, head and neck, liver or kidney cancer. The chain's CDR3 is CASSDYYEQYF. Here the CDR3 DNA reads TGTGCCAGCAGTGATTACTACGAGCAGTACTTC.